This T cell receptor beta chain was identified in a study of metastatic and nonmetastatic thyroid tumors. All patients were untreated before thyroid surgery. TCRdb re-processed the PCR reads through MiXCR. The repertoire has over 20,000 clones, under 35% of them found once; the top ten carry 11% to 15%. Germline values: CDR1 GTSNPN, CDR2 SVGIG (reference sequence). The CDR3 sequence is 13 residues long. V lost 1 base and J lost 2, with 8 bases in between. This clonotype was obtained from a female donor with papillary thyroid cancer or a benign thyroid nodule (not recorded which). Some clones in this sample may be carry-over from other donors' samples. The sequenced sample consisted of blood. V and J are TRBV30 and TRBJ2-5; D not resolved. The CDR3 is CAWSGGPQETQYF. CDR3 sequence (DNA): TGTGCCTGGAGTGGCGGACCGCAAGAGACCCAGTACTTC.